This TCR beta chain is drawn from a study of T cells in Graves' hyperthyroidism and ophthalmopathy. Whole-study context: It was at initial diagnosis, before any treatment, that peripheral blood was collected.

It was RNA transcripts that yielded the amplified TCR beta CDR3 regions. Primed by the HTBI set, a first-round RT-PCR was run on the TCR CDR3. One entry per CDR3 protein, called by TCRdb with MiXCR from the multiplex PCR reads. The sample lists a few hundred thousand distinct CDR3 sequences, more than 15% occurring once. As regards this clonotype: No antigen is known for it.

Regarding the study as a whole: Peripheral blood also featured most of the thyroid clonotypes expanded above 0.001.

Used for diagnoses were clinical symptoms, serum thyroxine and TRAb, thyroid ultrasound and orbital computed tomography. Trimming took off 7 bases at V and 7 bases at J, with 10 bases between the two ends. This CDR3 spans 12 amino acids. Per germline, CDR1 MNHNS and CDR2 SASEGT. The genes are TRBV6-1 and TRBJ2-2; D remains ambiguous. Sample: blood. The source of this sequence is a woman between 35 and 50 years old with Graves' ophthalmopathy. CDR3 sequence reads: CASNTWSGELFF. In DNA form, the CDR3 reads TGTGCCAGCAACACCTGGAGCGGGGAGCTGTTTTTT.